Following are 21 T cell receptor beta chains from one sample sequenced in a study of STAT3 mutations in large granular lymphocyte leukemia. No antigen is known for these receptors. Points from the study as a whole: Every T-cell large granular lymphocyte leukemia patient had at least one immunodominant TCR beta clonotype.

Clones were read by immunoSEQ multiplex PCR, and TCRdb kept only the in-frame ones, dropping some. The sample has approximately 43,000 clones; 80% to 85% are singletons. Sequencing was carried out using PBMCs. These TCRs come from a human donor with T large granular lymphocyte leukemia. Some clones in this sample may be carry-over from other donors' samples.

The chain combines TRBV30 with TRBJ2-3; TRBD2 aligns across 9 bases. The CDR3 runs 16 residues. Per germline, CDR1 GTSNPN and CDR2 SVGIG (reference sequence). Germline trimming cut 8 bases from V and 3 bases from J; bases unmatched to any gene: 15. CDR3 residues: CALGPGLAFATDTQYF. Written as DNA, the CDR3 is TGTGCCCTTGGCCCGGGACTAGCATTCGCGACAGATACGCAGTATTTT.

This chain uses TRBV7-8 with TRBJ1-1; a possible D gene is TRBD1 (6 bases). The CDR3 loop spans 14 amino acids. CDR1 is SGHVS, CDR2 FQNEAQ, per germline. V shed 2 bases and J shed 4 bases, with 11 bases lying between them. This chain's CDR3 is CASSLKGEGTEAFF. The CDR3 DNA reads TGTGCCAGCAGCTTAAAGGGGGAGGGCACTGAAGCTTTCTTT.

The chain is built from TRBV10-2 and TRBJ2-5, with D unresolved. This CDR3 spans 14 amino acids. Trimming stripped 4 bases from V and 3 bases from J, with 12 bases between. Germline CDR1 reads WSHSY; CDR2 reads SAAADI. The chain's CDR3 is CASSATGPKETQYF. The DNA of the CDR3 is TGCGCCAGCAGTGCTACCGGGCCGAAAGAGACCCAGTACTTC.

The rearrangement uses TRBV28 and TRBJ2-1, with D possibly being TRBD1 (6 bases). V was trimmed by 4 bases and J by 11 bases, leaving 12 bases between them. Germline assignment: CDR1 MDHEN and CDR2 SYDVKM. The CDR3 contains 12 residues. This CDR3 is CASSYRDTQQFF. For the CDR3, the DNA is TGTGCCAGCAGTTACCGGGACACCCAGCAGTTCTTC.

The CDR3 reads CASSGQGAPVQPQHF. CDR3 nucleotide sequence: TGTGCCAGTAGCGGCCAGGGGGCTCCGGTGCAGCCCCAGCATTTT. The rearrangement uses TRBV19 and TRBJ1-5; 8 nucleotides agree with TRBD1. The V and J ends lost 6 bases and 7 bases, in that order; junction bases with no gene match: 11. Germline CDR1 reads LNHDA; CDR2 reads SQIVND (reference sequence). This CDR3 is built from 15 residues.

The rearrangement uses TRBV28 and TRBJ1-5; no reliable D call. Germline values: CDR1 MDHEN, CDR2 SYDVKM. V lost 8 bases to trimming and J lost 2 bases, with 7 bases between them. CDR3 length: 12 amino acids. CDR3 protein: CASSGGNQPQHF. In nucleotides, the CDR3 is TGTGCCAGCTCCGGGGGCAATCAGCCCCAGCATTTT.

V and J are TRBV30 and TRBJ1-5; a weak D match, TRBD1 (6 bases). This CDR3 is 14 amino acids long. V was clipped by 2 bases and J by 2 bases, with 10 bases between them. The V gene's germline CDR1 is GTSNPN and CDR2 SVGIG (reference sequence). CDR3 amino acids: CAWSSRGGNQPQHF. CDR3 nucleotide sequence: TGTGCCTGGAGTAGCAGGGGTGGCAATCAGCCCCAGCATTTT.

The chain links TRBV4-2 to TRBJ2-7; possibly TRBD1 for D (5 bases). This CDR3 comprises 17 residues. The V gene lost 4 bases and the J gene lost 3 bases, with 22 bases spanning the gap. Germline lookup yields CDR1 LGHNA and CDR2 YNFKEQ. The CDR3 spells CASSPNRWGDSYYEQYF. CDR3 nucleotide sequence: TGTGCCAGCAGCCCTAATAGGTGGGGCGACAGCTACTACGAGCAGTACTTC.

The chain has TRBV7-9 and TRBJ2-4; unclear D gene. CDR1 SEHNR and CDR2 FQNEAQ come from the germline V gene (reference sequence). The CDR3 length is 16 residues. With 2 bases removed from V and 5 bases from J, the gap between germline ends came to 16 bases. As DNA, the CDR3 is TGTGCCAGCAGCTTATCAACTGTGAACAAAGAAAACATTCAGTACTTC. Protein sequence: CASSLSTVNKENIQYF.

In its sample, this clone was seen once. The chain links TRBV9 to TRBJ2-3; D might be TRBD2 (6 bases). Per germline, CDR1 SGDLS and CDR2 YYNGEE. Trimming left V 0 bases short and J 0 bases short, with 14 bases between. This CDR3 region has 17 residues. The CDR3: CASSVGPVGTSTDTQYF. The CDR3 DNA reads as TGTGCCAGCAGCGTAGGGCCGGTCGGGACTAGCACAGATACGCAGTATTTT.

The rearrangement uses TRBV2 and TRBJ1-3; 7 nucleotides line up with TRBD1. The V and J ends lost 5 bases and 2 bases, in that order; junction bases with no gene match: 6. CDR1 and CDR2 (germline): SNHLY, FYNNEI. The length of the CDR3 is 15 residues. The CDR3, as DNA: TGTGCCAGCAGTTCACAGGGGTCCGCTGGAAACACCATATATTTT. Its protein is CASSSQGSAGNTIYF. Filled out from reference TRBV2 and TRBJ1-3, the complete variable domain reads EPEVTQTPSHQVTQMGQEVILRCVPISNHLYFYWYRQILGQKVEFLVSFYNNEISEKSEIFDDQFSVERPDGSNFTLKIRSTKLEDSAMYFCASSSQGSAGNTIYFGEGSWLTVV.

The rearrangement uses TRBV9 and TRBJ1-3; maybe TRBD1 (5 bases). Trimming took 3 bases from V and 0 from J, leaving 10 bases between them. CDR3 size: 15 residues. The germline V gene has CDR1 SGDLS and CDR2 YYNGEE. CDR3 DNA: TGTGCCAGCAGCGACGGGACCGTCTCTGGAAACACCATATATTTT. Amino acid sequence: CASSDGTVSGNTIYF.

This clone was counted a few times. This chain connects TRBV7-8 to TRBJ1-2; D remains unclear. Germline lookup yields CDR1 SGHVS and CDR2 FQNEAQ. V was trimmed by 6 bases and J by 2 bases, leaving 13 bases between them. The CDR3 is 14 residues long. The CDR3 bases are TGTGCCAGCAGTTCCCTCGGGGTGAACTATGGCTACACCTTC. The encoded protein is CASSSLGVNYGYTF.

CDR3 sequence reads: CASSAGSVYEQYF. The CDR3 DNA follows: TGTGCCAGTAGTGCGGGGTCCGTCTACGAGCAGTACTTC. The V call is TRBV19, the J call TRBJ2-7; the D gene is possibly TRBD2 (6 bases). V shed 5 bases and J shed 3 bases, with 11 bases lying between them. Germline V lookup: CDR1 LNHDA, CDR2 SQIVND (reference sequence). The CDR3 is made up of 13 amino acids.

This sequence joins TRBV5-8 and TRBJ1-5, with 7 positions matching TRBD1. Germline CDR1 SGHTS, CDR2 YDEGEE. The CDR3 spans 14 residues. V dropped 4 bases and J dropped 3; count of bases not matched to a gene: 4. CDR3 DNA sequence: TGTGCCAGCAGCGATGGGACAGTCAATCAGCCCCAGCATTTT. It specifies CASSDGTVNQPQHF.

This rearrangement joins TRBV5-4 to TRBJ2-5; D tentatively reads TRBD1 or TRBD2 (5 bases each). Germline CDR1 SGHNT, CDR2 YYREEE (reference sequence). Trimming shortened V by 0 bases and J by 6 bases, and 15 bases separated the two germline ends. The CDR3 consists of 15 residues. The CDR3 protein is CASSLGTGRSQTQYF. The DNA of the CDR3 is TGTGCCAGCAGCTTGGGGACGGGGCGAAGCCAGACCCAGTACTTC.

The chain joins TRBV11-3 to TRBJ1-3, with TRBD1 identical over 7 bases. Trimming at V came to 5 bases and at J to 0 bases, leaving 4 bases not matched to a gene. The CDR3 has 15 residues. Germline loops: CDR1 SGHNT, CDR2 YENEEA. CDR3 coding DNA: TGTGCCAGCAGCCCCGGGACAGCCTCTGGAAACACCATATATTTT. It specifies CASSPGTASGNTIYF.

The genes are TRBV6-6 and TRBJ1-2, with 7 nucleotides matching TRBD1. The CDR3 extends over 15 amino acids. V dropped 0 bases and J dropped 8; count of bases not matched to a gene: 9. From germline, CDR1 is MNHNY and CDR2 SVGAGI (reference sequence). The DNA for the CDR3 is TGTGCCAGCAGTTACTCGGGGGACAGCCCACTCGGCTACACCTTC. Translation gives CASSYSGDSPLGYTF.

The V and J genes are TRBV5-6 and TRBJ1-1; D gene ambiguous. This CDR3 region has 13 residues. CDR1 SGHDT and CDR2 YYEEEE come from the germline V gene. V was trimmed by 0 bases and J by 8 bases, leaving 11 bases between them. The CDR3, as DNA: TGTGCCAGCAGCTTGGGTGTAGCCATAGAAGCTTTCTTT. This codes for CASSLGVAIEAFF.

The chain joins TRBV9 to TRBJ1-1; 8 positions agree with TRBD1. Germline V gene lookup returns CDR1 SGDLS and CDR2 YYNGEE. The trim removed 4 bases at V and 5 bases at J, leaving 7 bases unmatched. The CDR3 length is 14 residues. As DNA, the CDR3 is TGTGCCAGCAGCCCCCGGACAGGGTGGACTGAAGCTTTCTTT. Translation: CASSPRTGWTEAFF.

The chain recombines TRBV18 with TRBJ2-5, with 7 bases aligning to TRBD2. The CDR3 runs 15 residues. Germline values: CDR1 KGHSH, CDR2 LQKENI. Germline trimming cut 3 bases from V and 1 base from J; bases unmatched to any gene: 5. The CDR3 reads CASSPLQRGQETQYF. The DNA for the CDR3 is TGTGCCAGCTCACCCCTACAGCGGGGCCAAGAGACCCAGTACTTC.